The 30 T cell receptor beta chains given below trace back to one sample, sequenced in a study of cytomegalovirus exposure and HLA in healthy donors. PCR involved 60 Vbeta and 13 Jbeta primers. Profiled with immunoSEQ multiplex PCR; TCRdb holds only in-frame clones, not every one. The sample has some 180,000 clones, roughly 80% seen once. Sample: PBMCs. Receptor source: a female donor in good health and CMV-seronegative.

The chain couples TRBV2 to TRBJ2-7, with 11 bases aligning to TRBD1. The CDR3 loop spans 14 amino acids. After removal of 8 bases from V and 6 bases from J, the junction contained 9 bases not matched to a gene. CDR1 and CDR2 from the germline V gene are SNHLY and FYNNEI. CDR3 in DNA: TGTGCCAGCGGAGTGGACAGGGGGCAAAGCGAGCAGTACTTC. This codes for CASGVDRGQSEQYF.

The chain is built from TRBV11-2 and TRBJ2-3, with TRBD1 matching over 7 bases. Germline V gene data show CDR1 as SGHAT and CDR2 as FQNNGV. This CDR3 comprises 15 residues. V gave up 5 bases and J gave up 1 base; unmatched junction bases: 6. CDR3 sequence reads: CASSEQGKGTDTQYF. CDR3 DNA sequence: TGTGCCAGCAGCGAACAGGGGAAAGGCACAGATACGCAGTATTTT.

For this clone: A read error may account for a junction end that differs from germline. CDR3 coding DNA: TGTGCTAGCAGCCCGAACCAGGGCCACGAGCAGTACTTC. The encoded protein is CASSPNQGHEQYF. V usage is TRBV7-7 and J usage is TRBJ2-7, with TRBD1 as a possible D gene (5 bases). This CDR3 is 13 amino acids long. Looked up from germline, CDR1 is SSHAT and CDR2 is FNYEAQ (reference sequence).

The V and J genes are TRBV6-1 and TRBJ1-1; weak D call: TRBD1 (5 bases). V lost 10 bases and J lost 4, with 16 bases in between. This CDR3 has 13 residues. Germline CDR1 MNHNS, CDR2 SASEGT. CDR3: CANSRGFGTEAFF. Here the CDR3 DNA reads TGTGCCAACTCCCGGGGGTTTGGCACTGAAGCTTTCTTT.

Only one count was recorded for this clone. The CDR3 DNA reads as TGTGCCAGCAGGCGGACAGGGGCCCACGAGCAGTACTTC. Translation gives CASRRTGAHEQYF. V is TRBV28 and J is TRBJ2-7, with TRBD1 matching 9 bases. CDR1 is MDHEN and CDR2 is SYDVKM in the germline V gene. The J segment lost 5 bases and the V segment lost 6 bases, leaving 5 bases of the junction unmatched. The CDR3 is 13 amino acids.

V gene TRBV7-3 combines with J gene TRBJ2-6; D is unclear. Trimming cost V 5 bases and J 0 bases, with 11 bases left between them. This CDR3 has 16 residues. The germline CDR1 and CDR2 sequences are SGHTA and FQGTGA. Here the CDR3 reads CASSKTASSGANVLTF. The DNA of the CDR3 is TGTGCCAGCAGCAAGACCGCTAGCTCTGGGGCCAACGTCCTGACTTTC.

The J gene is TRBJ2-3, the V gene TRBV7-9; TRBD2 aligns across 8 bases. This CDR3 comprises 15 residues. With V trimmed by 5 bases and J by 2 bases, 6 bases remained unmatched. The germline V gene has CDR1 SEHNR and CDR2 FQNEAQ (reference sequence). CDR3 sequence (DNA): TGTGCCAGCAGCCGCCCGGGGGGGAACACAGATACGCAGTATTTT. Its translation is CASSRPGGNTDTQYF.

This clone was detected once. The rearrangement links TRBV25-1 to TRBJ2-2, with 8 bases that match TRBD2. Trimming cost V 3 bases and J 0 bases; bases outside gene matches: 3. Per the germline V gene, CDR1 is MGHDK and CDR2 is SYGVNS. The CDR3 consists of 16 residues. CDR3 residues: CASSDPGGANTGELFF. For the CDR3, the DNA is TGTGCCAGCAGTGACCCGGGGGGGGCGAACACCGGGGAGCTGTTTTTT.

The chain joins TRBV9 to TRBJ1-4; 10 bases are shared with TRBD1. The CDR3 totals 15 residues. The trim removed 3 bases at V and 8 bases at J, leaving 7 bases unmatched. From germline, CDR1 is SGDLS and CDR2 YYNGEE. The CDR3 spells CASSAAGQGTEKLFF. CDR3 bases: TGTGCCAGCAGCGCTGCGGGACAGGGGACGGAAAAACTGTTTTTT.

This chain joins TRBV23-1 and TRBJ2-7; TRBD2 agrees at 11 bases. TRBV23-1 is treated as an ORF (open reading frame) with a function not yet certain. With 3 bases clipped from V and 3 bases from J, the junction kept 4 bases outside the gene matches. CDR3 size: 15 residues. CDR3 sequence (DNA): TGCGCCAGCAGTCAGGGGACTAGCGGAATCTACGAGCAGTACTTC. Protein: CASSQGTSGIYEQYF.

Only a few counts were recorded for this clone. The chain employs TRBV6-5 and TRBJ2-7, with D unresolved. The V gene's germline CDR1 is MNHEY and CDR2 SVGAGI. Trimming stripped 0 bases from V and 0 bases from J, with 9 bases between. The CDR3 length is 15 residues. In DNA form, the CDR3 reads TGTGCCAGCAGTTACTCGGAGACTCGCTCCTACGAGCAGTACTTC. This sequence encodes CASSYSETRSYEQYF.

The chain recombines TRBV27 with TRBJ2-2, with D possibly matching TRBD2 (5 bases). This CDR3 is built from 12 residues. V was pared by 5 bases and J by 5 bases, with 6 bases between. Germline V lookup: CDR1 MNHEY, CDR2 SMNVEV (reference sequence). In DNA, the CDR3 is TGTGCCAGCAGTCGGGAAACCGGGGAGCTGTTTTTT. Residues: CASSRETGELFF.

The rearrangement links TRBV15 to TRBJ2-2; 10 nucleotides align to TRBD1. Germline V gene data show CDR1 as LNHNV and CDR2 as YYDKDF (reference sequence). The CDR3 is made up of 14 amino acids. Losses at the gene ends were 8 bases for V and 5 bases for J; bases not matched to a gene: 5. Written as DNA, the CDR3 is TGTGCCACCGGGGACAGGGGTAGAACCGGGGAGCTGTTTTTT. Its translation is CATGDRGRTGELFF. Drawing the rest from reference TRBV15 and TRBJ2-2, the complete variable domain is DAMVIQNPRYQVTQFGKPVTLSCSQTLNHNVMYWYQQKSSQAPKLLFHYYDKDFNNEADTPDNFQSRRPNTSFCFLDIRSPGLGDTAMYLCATGDRGRTGELFFGEGSRLTVL.

CDR3 nucleotides: TGTGCCAGCAGGCCGGGGGGCGGAAACACCATATATTTT. It specifies CASRPGGGNTIYF. J is TRBJ1-3 and V is TRBV9; TRBD1 might be the D (6 bases). From germline, CDR1 is SGDLS and CDR2 YYNGEE. The CDR3 loop spans 13 amino acids. Trimming left V 5 bases short and J 4 bases short, with 10 bases between. The full variable domain, its missing parts supplied by reference TRBV9 and TRBJ1-3, is DSGVTQTPKHLITATGQRVTLRCSPRSGDLSVYWYQQSLDQGLQFLIQYYNGEERAKGNILERFSAQQFPDLHSELNLSSLELGDSALYFCASRPGGGNTIYFGEGSWLTVV.

V is TRBV5-4 and J is TRBJ2-7; perhaps TRBD2 as D (5 bases). The CDR3 has 14 residues. Germline V gene lookup returns CDR1 SGHNT and CDR2 YYREEE (reference sequence). The V end was cut by 0 bases, the J end by 5 bases, with 12 bases between. The CDR3 sequence is CASSLGGRGDEQYF. The DNA of the CDR3 is TGTGCCAGCAGCTTGGGGGGTCGGGGAGACGAGCAGTACTTC.

The gene calls are TRBV14 and TRBJ1-1; D gene unclear. CDR3 length: 11 residues. V shed 2 bases and J shed 5 bases, with 3 bases lying between them. CDR1 and CDR2 from the germline V gene are SGHDN and FVKESK. CDR3 region: CASSQSTEAFF. The CDR3 DNA reads as TGTGCCAGCAGCCAATCGACTGAAGCTTTCTTT.

V is TRBV29-1 and J is TRBJ2-1; 11 bases map to TRBD1. CDR1 and CDR2 from the germline V gene are SQVTM and ANQGSEA. The CDR3 extends over 12 amino acids. V gave up 4 bases and J gave up 8 bases; unmatched junction bases: 1. The CDR3 region is CSVGTGGYEQFF. Here the CDR3 DNA reads TGCAGCGTTGGGACAGGGGGCTATGAGCAGTTCTTC.

This chain links TRBV29-1 with TRBJ1-1; tentatively, D is TRBD1 (5 bases). From germline, CDR1 is SQVTM and CDR2 ANQGSEA. This CDR3 comprises 15 residues. V was pared by 6 bases and J by 1 base, with 18 bases between. CDR3 region: CSVRNLGVGNTEAFF. DNA of the CDR3: TGCAGCGTGCGAAACTTAGGGGTAGGGAACACTGAAGCTTTCTTT.

The sample holds a few counts of this clone. V and J are TRBV9 and TRBJ2-5, with D perhaps TRBD2 (5 bases). This CDR3 is built from 14 residues. The germline CDR1 and CDR2 sequences are SGDLS and YYNGEE. V was trimmed by 0 bases and J by 4 bases, leaving 10 bases between them. CDR3 nucleotides: TGTGCCAGCAGCGTAGGCCAGGCGGGAGAGACCCAGTACTTC. Its translation: CASSVGQAGETQYF.

The V call is TRBV27, the J call TRBJ1-1; D possibly corresponds to TRBD1 (5 bases). CDR3 length: 14 amino acids. Trimming removed 2 bases at V and 0 bases at J, with 7 bases between. CDR1 is MNHEY and CDR2 is SMNVEV in the germline V gene (reference sequence). CDR3 residues: CASSLAGLNTEAFF. The CDR3 coding sequence is TGTGCCAGCAGTTTAGCAGGGTTGAACACTGAAGCTTTCTTT.

The chain couples TRBV7-8 to TRBJ2-1, with 8 bases identical to TRBD1. CDR3 length equals 18 residues. Germline V gene data show CDR1 as SGHVS and CDR2 as FQNEAQ. With V trimmed by 4 bases and J by 3 bases, 14 bases remained unmatched. Here the CDR3 DNA reads TGTGCCAGCAGCTCAAAGGCCGCCAGGGGGCGCGTCTACAATGAGCAGTTCTTC. Translation: CASSSKAARGRVYNEQFF.

V gene TRBV9 combines with J gene TRBJ2-6; possibly TRBD1 for D (5 bases). Trimming took off 5 bases at V and 3 bases at J, with 12 bases between the two ends. The CDR3 runs 15 residues. Germline CDR1 is SGDLS and CDR2 is YYNGEE. The CDR3 is CASSSRGYGANVLTF. For the CDR3, the DNA is TGTGCCAGCAGTTCTAGGGGTTATGGGGCCAACGTCCTGACTTTC.

The V call is TRBV5-1, the J call TRBJ2-1; 8 bases are a match to TRBD2. The germline V gene has CDR1 SGHRS and CDR2 YFSETQ. The CDR3 runs to 14 residues. The V segment lost 3 bases and the J segment 10 bases; nucleotides outside the gene matches: 9. The CDR3 loop is CASSWGAGGSEQFF. The CDR3 DNA follows: TGCGCCAGCAGCTGGGGGGCGGGAGGTAGCGAGCAGTTCTTC.

This clone has only a few counts. V gene TRBV6-1 combines with J gene TRBJ2-1, with a weak D call TRBD1 (7 bases). CDR3 length equals 16 residues. With 3 bases removed from V and 6 bases from J, the gap between germline ends came to 18 bases. Germline assignment: CDR1 MNHNS and CDR2 SASEGT. The CDR3 loop is CASSEQGGAIINEQFF. As DNA, the CDR3 is TGTGCCAGCAGTGAGCAGGGGGGCGCGATTATCAATGAGCAGTTCTTC.

The rearrangement uses TRBV25-1 and TRBJ1-4; no clear D. The CDR3 extends over 15 amino acids. Trimming took 5 bases from V and 1 from J, leaving 11 bases between them. Germline V gene sequence: CDR1 MGHDK, CDR2 SYGVNS. DNA of the CDR3: TGTGCCAGCAGTCTGGCCCTAGGAACTAATGAAAAACTGTTTTTT. It encodes CASSLALGTNEKLFF.

This clone was counted only a few times. The chain joins TRBV5-5 to TRBJ1-1; D is undetermined. V lost 0 bases and J lost 6, with 15 bases in between. CDR3 length equals 15 residues. Germline CDR1 SGHKS, CDR2 YYEKEE (reference sequence). The CDR3 DNA reads as TGTGCCAGCAGCTTGGCGCCTTCTGGAGGAGCTGAAGCTTTCTTT. Encoded protein: CASSLAPSGGAEAFF.

The chain uses TRBV11-3 and TRBJ2-7, with TRBD1 as a possible D gene (5 bases). Trimming shortened V by 5 bases and J by 5 bases, and 19 bases separated the two germline ends. CDR1 is SGHNT and CDR2 is YENEEA in the germline V gene. The CDR3 runs to 15 residues. This CDR3 is CASSLLRGIGDEQYF. The CDR3 DNA sequence: TGTGCCAGCAGCCTACTTAGGGGAATCGGCGACGAGCAGTACTTC.

The chain employs TRBV11-2 and TRBJ2-3, with 9 bases that match TRBD2. V trimming: 2 bases; J trimming: 5 bases; junction bases outside the gene matches: 8. CDR3 size: 16 residues. CDR1 and CDR2 (germline): SGHAT, FQNNGV. The CDR3 nucleotides read TGTGCCAGCAGCTTACTCTCCAGCGGGGGGCAAGATACGCAGTATTTT. This sequence encodes CASSLLSSGGQDTQYF.

The chain couples TRBV4-1 to TRBJ1-1; 8 bases line up with TRBD1. This CDR3 has 16 amino acids. In germline, CDR1 is MGHRA, CDR2 YSYEKL. V lost 6 bases to trimming and J lost 5 bases; unmatched junction nucleotides: 14. CDR3 DNA sequence: TGCGCCAGCAGGCAGGGGACAGGATTTTCAAATACTGAAGCTTTCTTT. Translating it yields CASRQGTGFSNTEAFF.

CDR3 loop: CASSERQGAINSPLHF. The CDR3 bases are TGCGCCAGCAGCGAGAGACAGGGGGCGATAAATTCACCCCTCCACTTT. This rearrangement joins TRBV5-1 to TRBJ1-6; 10 bases line up with TRBD1. This CDR3 has 16 residues. V shed 4 bases and J 7 bases; nucleotides not matched to a gene: 8. CDR1 and CDR2 from the germline V gene are SGHRS and YFSETQ.